This T cell receptor beta chain was profiled in a study of shared clonotypes between healthy human individuals. The CDR3 runs to 15 residues. Trimming stripped 0 bases from V and 5 bases from J, with 13 bases between. From germline, CDR1 is SGDLS and CDR2 YYNGEE. Assay used: immunoSEQ multiplex PCR; TCRdb lists only in-frame clones, some missing. Here the sample spans under 850,000 clones, more than 85% being singletons. CD45RO negativity and positive selection for CCR7 defined naive CD8 cells, a population that excluded terminally differentiated effector memory CD45RA+ cells. The chain uses TRBV9 and TRBJ2-3; D unclear. The source is a man between 25 and 39 years old in good health. The sequenced material came from naive CD8+ T cells sorted from blood. CDR3 sequence reads: CASSVANLIRDTQYF. As DNA, the CDR3 is TGTGCCAGCAGCGTAGCTAACTTAATCAGAGATACGCAGTATTTT.